Below, 2 T cell receptor beta chains from the same sample are listed, as sequenced in a study of sequential checkpoint blockade in melanoma. Treatment denoted: randomized to nivolumab then ipilimumab (arm A) or the reverse (arm B). Generated by immunoSEQ multiplex PCR, the TCRdb table keeps only in-frame clones and is missing some. The table records over 20,000 clones, around 70% of them present only once. Sequenced material: CD8+ T cells sorted from blood (inferred from file names), taken from a patient given nivolumab and ipilimumab in sequence. These receptors were taken from a human donor with melanoma.

The chain is built from TRBV27 and TRBJ2-1; possibly TRBD2 for D (6 bases). With 7 bases removed from V and 6 bases from J, the gap between germline ends came to 19 bases. This CDR3 spans 15 amino acids. The germline CDR1 and CDR2 sequences are MNHEY and SMNVEV (reference sequence). The CDR3 reads CASTLIGYGGNEQFF. The CDR3 DNA sequence: TGTGCCAGCACCCTAATAGGGTACGGGGGCAATGAGCAGTTCTTC.

The chain links TRBV19 to TRBJ2-3; 7 bases match TRBD1. V trimming: 0 bases; J trimming: 6 bases; junction bases outside the gene matches: 3. There are 14 residues in the CDR3. Germline loops: CDR1 LNHDA, CDR2 SQIVND (reference sequence). The CDR3 bases are TGTGCCAGTAGTATAGATGGCAGGGGGGATACGCAGTATTTT. Encoded protein: CASSIDGRGDTQYF.